The sample holds many counts of the clone carrying this T cell receptor (beta chain). Germline loops: CDR1 SGHRS, CDR2 YFSETQ. J was trimmed by 8 bases and V by 3 bases; bases with no gene match: 2. The CDR3 has 12 amino acids. TCRdb re-derived calls from the RT-PCR reads in MiXCR, one entry per CDR3 protein. The table lists approximately 480,000 distinct CDR3 sequences, 9.5% to 12% of them singletons, with less than 15% in the top ten. The data were obtained in a study of response to subunit inactivated influenza vaccine. This receptor was obtained from a man aged 45-60 years who received an inactivated influenza vaccine. Sequences were derived from PBMCs from blood, sampled roughly 47 days after vaccination. V is TRBV5-1 and J is TRBJ1-2, with TRBD1 identical over 9 bases. The CDR3 sequence is CASSSGQGGYTF. CDR3 in DNA: TGCGCCAGCAGCTCGGGACAGGGAGGCTACACCTTC.